Presented here are 17 T cell receptor beta chains from one specimen sequenced in a study of blood T cells in healthy people across ages (dated by TCRdb to about 2015). The method was 5' RACE. The sequencing machine was an Illumina HiSeq 2500. A second roughly 6 to 12 cycle PCR used a sample-barcoded 5' primer and a J-beta primer mix. TCRdb reanalyzed the raw reads on its own, using fastp at Q25 for trimming and MiXCR for clone calling, and kept in-frame beta chains. Rows are combined by CDR3 protein, so each entry shows the most common genes and DNA. This sample is represented by over a million distinct CDR3 sequences; 59% of them were singletons. Of the sample, about 6.7% falls within the top ten clones. Sequences were obtained from blood. The receptors shown here come from a man aged 18-30 years in good health.

The CDR3 nucleotides are TGCAGTGCAGAGACTAGCGGCTACAATGAGCAGTTCTTC. Amino acids: CSAETSGYNEQFF. The chain is built from TRBV20-1 and TRBJ2-1; 9 bases are a match to TRBD2. The germline gives CDR1 DFQATT, CDR2 SNEGSKA (reference sequence). J gave up 3 bases and V 6 bases, and 3 bases lay outside the gene matches. This CDR3 is built from 13 residues.

In nucleotides, the CDR3 is TGTGCCAGCAGTTCCCAAGGGACAGGGTTGCGTGGCTACACCTTC. Protein: CASSSQGTGLRGYTF. This chain uses TRBV28 with TRBJ1-2, with TRBD1 matching over 9 bases. This CDR3 contains 15 residues. Germline CDR1 reads MDHEN; CDR2 reads SYDVKM. V gave up 4 bases and J gave up 7 bases; unmatched junction bases: 10.

The chain uses TRBV12-3 or TRBV12-4 and TRBJ1-2; weak D call: TRBD1 (6 bases). There are 15 residues in the CDR3. V lost 5 bases to trimming and J lost 4 bases, with 17 bases between them. In nucleotides, the CDR3 is TGTGCCAGCAGTCGACCGCAGGGGATCAGCTATGGCTACACCTTC. Protein sequence: CASSRPQGISYGYTF.

This clonotype was seen a handful of times. The rearrangement links TRBV12-3 or TRBV12-4 to TRBJ2-3; D uncertain. Trimming took 5 bases from V and 11 from J, leaving 14 bases between them. The CDR3 consists of 12 residues. CDR3 DNA sequence: TGTGCCAGCAGTCTCCCCGGCTTGAAGCAGTATTTT. The encoded protein is CASSLPGLKQYF.

CDR3 in DNA: TGTGCCAGCGGCAGAACAGGACAGGTCCCCTACGAGCAGTACTTC. Encoded protein: CASGRTGQVPYEQYF. The V call is TRBV6-1, the J call TRBJ2-7; 7 bases fit TRBD1. The V segment lost 8 bases and the J segment 2 bases; nucleotides outside the gene matches: 12. This CDR3 contains 15 residues. Germline assignment: CDR1 MNHNS and CDR2 SASEGT.

V and J are TRBV4-1 and TRBJ2-1; 8 nucleotides agree with TRBD2. The CDR3 extends over 15 amino acids. With 3 bases clipped from V and 7 bases from J, the junction kept 8 bases outside the gene matches. Germline lookup yields CDR1 MGHRA and CDR2 YSYEKL. As DNA, the CDR3 is TGCGCCAGCAGCCAGACAACGGGACTAGAAAATGAGCAGTTCTTC. Translated: CASSQTTGLENEQFF.

The chain couples TRBV20-1 to TRBJ2-1, with 7 bases matching TRBD2. Trimming took 0 bases from V and 0 from J; bases not matched to a gene: 8. This CDR3 comprises 17 residues. Looked up from germline, CDR1 is DFQATT and CDR2 is SNEGSKA (reference sequence). The DNA for the CDR3 is TGCAGTGCTAGAGATTATGAGGGCGGGAGCTCCTACAATGAGCAGTTCTTC. Amino acids: CSARDYEGGSSYNEQFF.

Here the CDR3 reads CSVVQGPTYEQYF. Written as DNA, the CDR3 is TGCAGCGTTGTACAGGGACCGACCTACGAGCAGTACTTC. This chain uses TRBV29-1 with TRBJ2-7; maybe TRBD1 (6 bases). Germline assignment: CDR1 SQVTM and CDR2 ANQGSEA. The CDR3 loop spans 13 amino acids. Trimming pared 4 bases from V and 2 bases from J, leaving 12 bases between.

This clonotype was detected a few times. J is TRBJ2-1 and V is TRBV6-2 or TRBV6-3; D uncertain. The CDR3 is made up of 14 amino acids. The V gene lost 2 bases and the J gene lost 9 bases, with 14 bases spanning the gap. CDR1 and CDR2 from the germline V gene are MNHEY and SVGEGT. The CDR3 region has the DNA TGTGCCAGCAGTTACACCCAACTAATTTCTGAGCAGTTCTTC. Translation gives CASSYTQLISEQFF.

The V and J genes are TRBV11-2 and TRBJ2-7; D not certain. CDR1 and CDR2 (germline): SGHAT, FQNNGV. The CDR3 runs to 14 residues. V was shortened by 0 bases and J by 7 bases, with 13 bases between the two germline ends. Written as DNA, the CDR3 is TGTGCCAGCAGCTTAGAGGAGTGGAACAATGAGCAGTACTTC. It yields the protein CASSLEEWNNEQYF.

This clonotype came up a few times. The chain has TRBV6-5 and TRBJ2-1; 10 bases are shared with TRBD2. After removal of 6 bases from V and 5 bases from J, the junction contained 10 bases not matched to a gene. The CDR3 spans 16 residues. The germline CDR1 and CDR2 sequences are MNHEY and SVGAGI. The CDR3: CASRRTSGMPDNEQFF. DNA of the CDR3: TGTGCCAGCAGAAGGACTAGCGGTATGCCTGACAATGAGCAGTTCTTC.

The genes are TRBV28 and TRBJ2-2, with D hard to call. The V gene's germline CDR1 is MDHEN and CDR2 SYDVKM. This CDR3 region has 9 residues. V was clipped by 11 bases and J by 6 bases, with 4 bases between them. The CDR3 DNA is TGTGCCTCCCCCGGGGAGCTGTTTTTT. Its protein product is CASPGELFF. The whole variable domain, remainder taken from reference TRBV28 and TRBJ2-2, is DVKVTQSSRYLVKRTGEKVFLECVQDMDHENMFWYRQDPGLGLRLIYFSYDVKMKEKGDIPEGYSVSREKKERFSLILESASTNQTSMYLCASPGELFFGEGSRLTVL.

J is TRBJ2-3 and V is TRBV6-5; 7 positions agree with TRBD1. CDR3 length equals 14 residues. Per the germline V gene, CDR1 is MNHEY and CDR2 is SVGAGI. With 4 bases clipped from V and 5 bases from J, the junction kept 6 bases outside the gene matches. CDR3: CASSWTGRGDTQYF. Here the CDR3 DNA reads TGTGCCAGCAGTTGGACAGGACGGGGAGATACGCAGTATTTT.

This chain joins TRBV4-1 and TRBJ2-1; D unclear. The CDR3 runs to 15 residues. Germline values: CDR1 MGHRA, CDR2 YSYEKL. V lost 5 bases and J lost 0, with 11 bases in between. CDR3 sequence: CASSLQTDSYNEQFF. The CDR3 DNA is TGCGCCAGCAGCTTACAGACCGACTCCTACAATGAGCAGTTCTTC.

The chain is built from TRBV9 and TRBJ2-3, with 11 bases matching TRBD2. The germline V gene has CDR1 SGDLS and CDR2 YYNGEE. Trimming cost V 4 bases and J 1 base; bases outside gene matches: 14. This CDR3 region has 19 residues. In DNA, the CDR3 is TGTGCCAGCAGCTTCCCCGGGACTAGCGGAGGACGGCGCACAGATACGCAGTATTTT. This sequence encodes CASSFPGTSGGRRTDTQYF. Looking up the rest from reference TRBV9 and TRBJ2-3 gives the full variable domain: DSGVTQTPKHLITATGQRVTLRCSPRSGDLSVYWYQQSLDQGLQFLIQYYNGEERAKGNILERFSAQQFPDLHSELNLSSLELGDSALYFCASSFPGTSGGRRTDTQYFGPGTRLTVL.

The rearrangement uses TRBV6-2 or TRBV6-3 and TRBJ2-1; no definite D call. The V gene's germline CDR1 is MNHEY and CDR2 SVGEGT. The CDR3 consists of 14 residues. V was shortened by 2 bases and J by 7 bases, with 12 bases between the two germline ends. The CDR3, as DNA: TGTGCCAGCAGTTACGGATTTAGCAATAATGAGCAGTTCTTC. Translating gives CASSYGFSNNEQFF.

This clonotype came up a few times. This chain connects TRBV6-1 to TRBJ2-5; 9 nucleotides match TRBD1. Germline CDR1 reads MNHNS; CDR2 reads SASEGT. V gave up 6 bases and J gave up 4 bases; unmatched junction bases: 3. This CDR3 spans 13 amino acids. DNA for the CDR3: TGTGCCAGCAGACCGGGACAGGGAGAGACCCAGTACTTC. This codes for CASRPGQGETQYF.